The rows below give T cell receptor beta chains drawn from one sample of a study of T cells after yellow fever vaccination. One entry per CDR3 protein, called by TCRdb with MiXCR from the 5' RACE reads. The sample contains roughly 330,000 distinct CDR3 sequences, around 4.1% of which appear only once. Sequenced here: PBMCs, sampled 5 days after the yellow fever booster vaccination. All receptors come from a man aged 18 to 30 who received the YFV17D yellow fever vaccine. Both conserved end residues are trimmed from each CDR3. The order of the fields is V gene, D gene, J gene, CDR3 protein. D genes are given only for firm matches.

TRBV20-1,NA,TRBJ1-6,SARGLIQEHNSPLH
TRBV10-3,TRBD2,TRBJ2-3,AISDQRGTDTQY
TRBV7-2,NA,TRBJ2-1,ASSLGGGGLAYNEQF
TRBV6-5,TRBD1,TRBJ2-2,ASRSTGTAGELF
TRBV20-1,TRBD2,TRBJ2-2,STLSRGGTGELF
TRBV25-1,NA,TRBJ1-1,ASANTGLSTEAF
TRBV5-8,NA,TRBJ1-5,ASSVAWGLSNQPQH
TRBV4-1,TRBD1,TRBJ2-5,ASSYGDSYGAQY
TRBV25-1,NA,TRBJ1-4,ASRAGKLF
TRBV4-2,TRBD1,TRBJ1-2,ASSQGWLGGQGPGYT
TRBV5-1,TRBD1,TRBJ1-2,ASRIQTGAGGYGYT
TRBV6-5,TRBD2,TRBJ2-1,ASRLGLAANEQF
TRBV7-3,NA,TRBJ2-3,ASRWGETDTQY
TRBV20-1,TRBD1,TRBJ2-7,SATKAGTGGYEQY
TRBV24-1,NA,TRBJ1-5,ATSGGGEKNQPQH
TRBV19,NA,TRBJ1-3,ASQGTLTSGNTIY
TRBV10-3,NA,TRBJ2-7,ATRDSWDEQY
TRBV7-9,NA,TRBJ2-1,ASSPVSASGEQF
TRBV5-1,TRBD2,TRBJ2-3,ASSSSGTRGDTQY
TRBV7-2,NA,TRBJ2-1,ASSPTRSENEQF
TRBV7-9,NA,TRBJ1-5,ASSLGNEQSQH
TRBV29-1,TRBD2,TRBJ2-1,SSITRGDGIEQF